Following are 2 T cell receptor beta chains from one sample sequenced in a study of T cell responses to AZD1222 COVID-19 vaccine. Generated by immunoSEQ multiplex PCR, the TCRdb table keeps only in-frame clones and is missing some. This table has fewer than 150,000 clones, 80% to 95% appearing once. Here the sequenced sample was peripheral blood, taken on day 0 of AZD1222 vaccination. These receptors came from an adult in good health.

CDR3 nucleotide sequence: TGCAGTGCTAGGGTAAGCTACGAGCAGTACTTC. As protein: CSARVSYEQYF. The chain uses TRBV20-1 and TRBJ2-7; D gene unclear. Germline values: CDR1 DFQATT, CDR2 SNEGSKA (reference sequence). The CDR3 loop spans 11 amino acids. V dropped 3 bases and J dropped 3 bases, with 6 bases sitting between them.

This rearrangement joins TRBV25-1 to TRBJ1-2; D might be TRBD1 (5 bases). Looked up from germline, CDR1 is MGHDK and CDR2 is SYGVNS. Trimming shortened V by 5 bases and J by 8 bases, and 15 bases separated the two germline ends. There are 13 residues in the CDR3. Written as DNA, the CDR3 is TGTGCCAGCAGTCTAAGTGGGGCGTGGGGCTACACCTTC. Its translation: CASSLSGAWGYTF.